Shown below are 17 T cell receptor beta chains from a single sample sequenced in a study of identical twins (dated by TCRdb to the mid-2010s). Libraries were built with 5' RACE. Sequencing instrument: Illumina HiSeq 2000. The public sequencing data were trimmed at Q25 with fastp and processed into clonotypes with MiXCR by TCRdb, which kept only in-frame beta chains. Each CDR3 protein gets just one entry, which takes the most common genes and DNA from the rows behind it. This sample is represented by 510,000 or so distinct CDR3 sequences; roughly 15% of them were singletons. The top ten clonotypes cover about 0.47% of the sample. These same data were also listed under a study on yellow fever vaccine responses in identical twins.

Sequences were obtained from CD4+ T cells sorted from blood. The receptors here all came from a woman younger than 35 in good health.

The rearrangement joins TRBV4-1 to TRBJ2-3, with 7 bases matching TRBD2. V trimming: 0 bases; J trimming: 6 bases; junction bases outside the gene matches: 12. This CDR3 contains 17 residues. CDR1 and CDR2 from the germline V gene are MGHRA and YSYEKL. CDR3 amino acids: CASSQEEAGNHVDTQYF. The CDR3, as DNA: TGCGCCAGCAGCCAAGAGGAAGCGGGGAACCATGTGGATACGCAGTATTTT.

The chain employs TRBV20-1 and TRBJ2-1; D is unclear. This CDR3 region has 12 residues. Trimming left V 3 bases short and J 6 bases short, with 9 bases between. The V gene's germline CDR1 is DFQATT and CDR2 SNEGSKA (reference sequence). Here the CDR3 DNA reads TGCAGTGCTAGCATATTCTCCAATGAGCAGTTCTTC. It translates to CSASIFSNEQFF.

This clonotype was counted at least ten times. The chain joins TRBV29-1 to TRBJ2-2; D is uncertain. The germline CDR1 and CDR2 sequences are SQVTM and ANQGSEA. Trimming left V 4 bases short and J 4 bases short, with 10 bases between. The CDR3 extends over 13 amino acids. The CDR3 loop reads CSVGVRPTGELFF. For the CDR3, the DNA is TGCAGCGTTGGGGTTAGACCCACCGGGGAGCTGTTTTTT.

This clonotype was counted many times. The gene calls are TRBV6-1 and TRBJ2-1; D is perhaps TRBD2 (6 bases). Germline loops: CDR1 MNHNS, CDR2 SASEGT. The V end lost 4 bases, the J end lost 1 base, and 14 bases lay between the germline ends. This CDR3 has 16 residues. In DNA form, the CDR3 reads TGTGCCAGCAGTGCCCGGGGAGGCCTATCCTACAATGAGCAGTTCTTC. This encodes CASSARGGLSYNEQFF.

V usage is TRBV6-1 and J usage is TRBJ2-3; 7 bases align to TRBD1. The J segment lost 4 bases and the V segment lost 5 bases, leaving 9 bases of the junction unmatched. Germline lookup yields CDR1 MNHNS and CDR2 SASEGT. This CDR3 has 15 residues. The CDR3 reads CASSTGTTGADTQYF. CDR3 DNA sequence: TGTGCCAGCAGTACAGGGACCACAGGGGCAGATACGCAGTATTTT.

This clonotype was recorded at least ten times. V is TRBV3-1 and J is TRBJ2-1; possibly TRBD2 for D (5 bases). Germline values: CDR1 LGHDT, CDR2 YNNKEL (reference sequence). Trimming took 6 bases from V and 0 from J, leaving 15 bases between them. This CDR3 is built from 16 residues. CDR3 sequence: CASRPPVGSSYNEQFF. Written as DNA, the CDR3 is TGTGCCAGCAGGCCCCCCGTAGGGAGCTCCTACAATGAGCAGTTCTTC.

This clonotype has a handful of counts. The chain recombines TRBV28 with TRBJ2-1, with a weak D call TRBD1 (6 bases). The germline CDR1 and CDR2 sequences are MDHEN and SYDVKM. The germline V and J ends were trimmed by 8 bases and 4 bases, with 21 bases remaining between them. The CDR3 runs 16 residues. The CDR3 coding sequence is TGTGCCAGCCCACCGGCAGACAGGACAACTTACAATGAGCAGTTCTTC. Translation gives CASPPADRTTYNEQFF.

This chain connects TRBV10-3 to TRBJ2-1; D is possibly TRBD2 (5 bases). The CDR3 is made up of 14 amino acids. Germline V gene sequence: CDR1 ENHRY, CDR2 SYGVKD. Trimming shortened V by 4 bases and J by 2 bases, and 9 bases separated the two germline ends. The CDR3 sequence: CAISVEATYNEQFF. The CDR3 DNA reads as TGTGCCATCAGTGTGGAGGCAACCTACAATGAGCAGTTCTTC.

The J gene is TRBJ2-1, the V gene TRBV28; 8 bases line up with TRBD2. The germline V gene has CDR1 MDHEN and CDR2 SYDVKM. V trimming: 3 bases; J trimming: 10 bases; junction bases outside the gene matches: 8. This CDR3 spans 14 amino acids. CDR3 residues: CASSLLSGGAEQFF. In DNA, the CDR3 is TGTGCCAGCAGTTTGTTAAGCGGGGGCGCCGAGCAGTTCTTC.

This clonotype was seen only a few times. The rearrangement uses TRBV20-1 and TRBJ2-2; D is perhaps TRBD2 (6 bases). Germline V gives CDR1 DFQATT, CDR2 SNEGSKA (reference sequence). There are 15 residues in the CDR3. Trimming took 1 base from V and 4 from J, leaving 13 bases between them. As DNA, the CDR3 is TGCAGTGCTAGAGCTGCGGGAACCGTCACCGGGGAGCTGTTTTTT. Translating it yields CSARAAGTVTGELFF.

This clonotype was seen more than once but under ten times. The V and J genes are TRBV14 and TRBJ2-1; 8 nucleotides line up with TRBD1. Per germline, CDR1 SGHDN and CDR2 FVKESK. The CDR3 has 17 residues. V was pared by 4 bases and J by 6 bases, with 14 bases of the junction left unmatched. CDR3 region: CASSLNPGQGKGNEQFF. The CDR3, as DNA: TGTGCCAGCAGCCTAAATCCTGGACAGGGAAAGGGCAATGAGCAGTTCTTC.

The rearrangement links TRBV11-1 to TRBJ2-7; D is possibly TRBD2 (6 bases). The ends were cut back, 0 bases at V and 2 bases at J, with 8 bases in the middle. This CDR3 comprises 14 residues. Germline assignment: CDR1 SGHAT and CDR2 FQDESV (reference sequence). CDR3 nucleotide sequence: TGTGCCAGCAGCTTAGCGGCGGGGCCCTACGAGCAGTACGTC. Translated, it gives CASSLAAGPYEQYV.

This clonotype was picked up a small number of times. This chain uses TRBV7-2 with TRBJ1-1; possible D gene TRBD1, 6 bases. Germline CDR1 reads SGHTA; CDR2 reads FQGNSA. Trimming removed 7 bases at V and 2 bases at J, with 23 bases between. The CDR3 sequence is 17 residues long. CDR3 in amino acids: CASTWGGPPFANTEAFF. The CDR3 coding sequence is TGTGCCAGCACCTGGGGGGGGCCGCCCTTCGCAAACACTGAAGCTTTCTTT.

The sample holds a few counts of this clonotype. In nucleotides, the CDR3 is TGTGCCAGCAGTCCGACGGAGAATCAGCCCCAGCATTTT. Encoded protein: CASSPTENQPQHF. The rearrangement links TRBV12-3 or TRBV12-4 to TRBJ1-5; D uncertain. The CDR3 length is 13 residues. Trimming left V 5 bases short and J 4 bases short, with 9 bases between.

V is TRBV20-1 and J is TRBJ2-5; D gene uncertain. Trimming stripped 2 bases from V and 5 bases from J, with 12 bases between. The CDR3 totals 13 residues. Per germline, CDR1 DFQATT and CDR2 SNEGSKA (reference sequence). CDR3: CSARYPAAETQYF. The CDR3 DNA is TGCAGTGCTAGATATCCAGCAGCTGAGACCCAGTACTTC.

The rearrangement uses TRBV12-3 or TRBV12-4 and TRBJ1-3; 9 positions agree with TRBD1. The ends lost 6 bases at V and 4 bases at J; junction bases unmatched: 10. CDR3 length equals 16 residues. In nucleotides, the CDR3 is TGTGCCAGCAGAACAGGGGGCCGGCAGAGAGGAAACACCATATATTTT. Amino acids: CASRTGGRQRGNTIYF.

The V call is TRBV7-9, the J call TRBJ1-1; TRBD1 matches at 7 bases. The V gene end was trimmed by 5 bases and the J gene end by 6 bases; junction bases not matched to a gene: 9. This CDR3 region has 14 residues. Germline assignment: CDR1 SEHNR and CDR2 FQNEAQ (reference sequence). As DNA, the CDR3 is TGTGCCAGCAGCCCGATAGGGGGCGGTTCTGAAGCTTTCTTT. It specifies CASSPIGGGSEAFF.